The present T cell receptor beta chain was sequenced within a study of blood T cell repertoires in COVID-19. About the research overall: There were acute and convalescent COVID-19 samples, and they came from the United States, Italy and Spain. Sources were T cells, B-cell-depleted T cells, or PBMCs; the material itself was cDNA or gDNA.

Trimming shortened V by 7 bases and J by 8 bases, and 14 bases separated the two germline ends. CDR3 length: 12 residues. Germline values: CDR1 MNHEY, CDR2 SVGAGI. In the authors' methods: Reference gene primer amplification in the assay estimated nucleated cell counts. Sequenced by immunoSEQ multiplex PCR; TCRdb stores in-frame clones only, minus some. V and J calls and clone size are those listed in that table; D and trimming were worked out from the DNA. The table lists 150,000 to 180,000 clones, approximately 80% of them singletons. The sequence derives from a man between 60 and 70 years old with acute or convalescent COVID-19. The rearrangement links TRBV6-5 to TRBJ1-2; D perhaps matches TRBD1 (6 bases). Sequencing was performed on peripheral blood. Here the CDR3 DNA reads TGTGCCAGCAAGCAACAGGGTGGCGGCTACACCTTC. It translates to CASKQQGGGYTF.